This entry concerns a single TCR beta chain. Its antigen is unidentified. The data stem from a study of T cell repertoires in cytomegalovirus infection. About the research overall: Public TCR beta signatures provided an indication of both CMV infection and a matching HLA type.

V lost 5 bases, J lost 4 bases, and 11 bases stayed unmatched. This CDR3 comprises 18 residues. Germline CDR1 SQVTM, CDR2 ANQGSEA. Each CDR3 protein gets one entry after TCRdb re-called the reads with MiXCR. There are about 190,000 distinct CDR3 sequences in the sample; more than 9% occur only once, and approximately 4.2% lies in the top ten. Study-wide findings and caveats: The study identified carriers of CMV plus the relevant HLA from cumulative public TCR beta family frequency. Dominating the ex vivo response were HLA-C-restricted CMV-specific TCR beta clonotypes.

The chain is built from TRBV29-1 and TRBJ2-4; 16 bases map to TRBD2. The origin of this receptor is a human donor in good health (CMV status not recorded). Some clones in this sample may be carry-over from other donors' samples. What was sequenced was PBMCs. CDR3 coding DNA: TGCAGCGTTACCACCAGAATGGGACTAGCGGGAGGGAAAAACATTCAGTACTTC. It codes for CSVTTRMGLAGGKNIQYF.